This T cell receptor (beta chain) appears in the sequencing data of a study of cytomegalovirus exposure and HLA in healthy donors. Across the whole study: The approximately 110 validation repertoires, a later analysis reported, used the same platform as the 666 first-cohort repertoires.

Findings of the study overall: Usually a TCR sequence was rare, but some public TCRs were found in many donors.

Germline V lookup: CDR1 LNHDA, CDR2 SQIVND (reference sequence). Germline trimming cut 6 bases from V and 4 bases from J; bases unmatched to any gene: 15. This CDR3 spans 17 amino acids. Details on this clone: What it recognizes is unknown.

Donors came from a validation cohort of 95 to 150 subjects, distinct from the first 666-subject cohort. Generated by immunoSEQ multiplex PCR, the TCRdb table keeps only in-frame clones and is missing some. The table lists 130,000 to 150,000 clones, 91% of them singletons. J is TRBJ2-1 and V is TRBV19; 7 positions match TRBD1. The source material was PBMCs. This sequence originates from a man between 18 and 29 years old in good health and CMV-seronegative. The CDR3 spells CASSRDRRGPTYNEQFF. The CDR3 region has the DNA TGTGCCAGTAGCAGGGACAGACGTGGTCCCACATACAATGAGCAGTTCTTC.